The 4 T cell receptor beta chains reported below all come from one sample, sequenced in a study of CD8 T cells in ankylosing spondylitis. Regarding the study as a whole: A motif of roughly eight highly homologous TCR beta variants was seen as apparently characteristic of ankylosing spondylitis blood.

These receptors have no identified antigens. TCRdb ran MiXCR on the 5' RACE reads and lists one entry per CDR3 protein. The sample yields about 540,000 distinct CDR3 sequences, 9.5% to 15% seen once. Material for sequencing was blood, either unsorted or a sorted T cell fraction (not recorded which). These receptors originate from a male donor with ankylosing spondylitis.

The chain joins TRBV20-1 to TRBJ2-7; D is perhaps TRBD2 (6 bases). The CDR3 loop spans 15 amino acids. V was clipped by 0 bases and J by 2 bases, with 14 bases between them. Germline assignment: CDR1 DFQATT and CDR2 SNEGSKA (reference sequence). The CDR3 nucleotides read TGCAGTGCTAGAGATATTAGCAGGGAGGCCTACGAGCAGTACTTC. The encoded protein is CSARDISREAYEQYF.

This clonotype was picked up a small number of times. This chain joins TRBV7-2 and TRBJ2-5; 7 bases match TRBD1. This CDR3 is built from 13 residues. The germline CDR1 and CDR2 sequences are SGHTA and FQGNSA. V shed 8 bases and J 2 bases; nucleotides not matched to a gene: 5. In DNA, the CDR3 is TGTGCCAGCCTGGACAGGACTCAAGAGACCCAGTACTTC. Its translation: CASLDRTQETQYF.

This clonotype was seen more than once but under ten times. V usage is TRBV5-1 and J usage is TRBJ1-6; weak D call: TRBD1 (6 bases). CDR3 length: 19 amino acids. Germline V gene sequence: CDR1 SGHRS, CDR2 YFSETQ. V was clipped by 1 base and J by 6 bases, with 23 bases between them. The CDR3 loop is CASSLSGLGGDMGNSPLHF. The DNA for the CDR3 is TGCGCCAGCAGCTTGTCCGGCCTGGGAGGGGACATGGGTAATTCACCCCTCCACTTT.

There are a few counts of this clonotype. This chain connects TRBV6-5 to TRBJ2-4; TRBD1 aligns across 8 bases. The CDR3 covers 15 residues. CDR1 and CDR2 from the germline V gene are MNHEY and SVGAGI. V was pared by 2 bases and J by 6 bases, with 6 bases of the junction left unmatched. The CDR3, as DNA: TGTGCCAGCAGTTACCCTACAGACAGGGGAAACATTCAGTACTTC. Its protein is CASSYPTDRGNIQYF.